The clone carrying this T cell receptor (beta chain) was recorded at least ten times. The antigen remains undetermined. The sample originates from a study of glioma-infiltrating T cells. Study observations and caveats: CDR3 overlap between tissue and blood was very small. Tissue-blood divergence was below expectation in non-neoplastic patients, above in gliomas.

The iRepertoire nested amplicon-rescue multiplex PCR amplified TCR alpha and beta CDR3s from RNA. For one-step reverse transcription and amplification, 100-400 ng of tissue mRNA or PBMC total RNA was used. TCRdb itself ran the multiplex PCR reads through MiXCR, one entry per CDR3 protein. The table has about 89,000 distinct CDR3 sequences, less than 30% seen once. The V and J ends lost 1 base and 3 bases, in that order; junction bases with no gene match: 0. Germline lookup yields CDR1 SEHNR and CDR2 FQNEAQ (reference sequence). The CDR3 extends over 14 amino acids. The source is a human donor with low-grade glioma or glioblastoma, undergoing nonglioma brain surgery, or in good health (not recorded which). The gene calls are TRBV7-9 and TRBJ1-1; 9 bases are a match to TRBD1. Sequencing input: glioma tissue, nonneoplastic brain tissue, or PBMCs (not recorded which). The CDR3 loop reads CASSLGQGDTEAFF. DNA of the CDR3: TGTGCCAGCAGCTTAGGACAGGGGGACACTGAAGCTTTCTTT.